What follows describes a single TCR beta chain. Its target antigen remains unknown. Base qualities are missing; no much larger clone stands one base away. TCRdb lists the instrument as Illumina NovaSeq 6000. cDNA libraries for TCRalpha and TCRbeta were prepared by 5'RACE using constant-segment primers, with sample barcodes and unique molecular identifiers added. RNA was extracted from every sample with Trizol reagent. Amplification of the libraries took two PCR steps, and the second step added a second sample barcode plus Illumina TruSeq adapters. Sequencing of the libraries was done on an Illumina NovaSeq, producing 2 x 150 bp paired-end reads. For the original study's pipeline: Demultiplexing of reads and collapsing into UMI-guided consensus sequences were performed with migec v1.2.7. Using mixcr v2.1.11, the UMI consensuses were aligned to TRA and TRB V and J templates and assembled into clonotypes. Clonotypes were classified as expanded or contracted when called significant by both edgeR and NoisET, with noise models trained on biological replicates. edgeR calls used a false discovery rate-adjusted p below 0.01 and a log2 fold-change threshold of 1. As an exploratory analysis of dynamics, PCA with hierarchical clustering was applied to max-normalized trajectories of the 1000 most abundant clonotypes. Each responding clone was given a CD4 or CD8 phenotype based on the CD4+ and CD8+ repertoires, which had been sequenced separately. Using fastp trimming at Q25 and MiXCR clonotype assembly, TCRdb reanalyzed the public sequencing data and kept in-frame beta chains. Entries are consolidated by CDR3 protein sequence, retaining the most common genes and DNA. TCRdb, not the authors, supplied the V and J calls. The sample data list 300,000 or so distinct CDR3 sequences, and roughly 17% of these were observed just once. 23% of the sample is in the top ten clones.

Ficoll-Paque density gradient centrifugation was the method used to isolate PBMCs. The entry originates in a study of T-cell memory formation after mild COVID-19 (dated by TCRdb to the early 2020s). For the study in its entirety: TCR sequence clusters from the two donors were found to be largely donor specific. T-cell clones expanding and contracting after mild COVID-19 in a couple of donors were tracked by longitudinal TCRalpha and TCRbeta repertoire sequencing. The cohort comprised two young, previously healthy adult volunteers, one female and one male.

Sequences MDHEN (CDR1) and SYDVKM (CDR2) are obtained from the germline V gene. Clipping removes 2 bases from V and 13 bases from J, with 3 as the unmatched junction base count. The CDR3 goes from the cysteine to the phenylalanine over 14 residues. Only the CDR3 region is kept as DNA, spanning 42 bases read in frame from base 1. Results the study describes overall, beyond this receptor: SARS-CoV-2 specificity of the second-wave clones peaking on day 37 was not confirmed. The study included only a couple of mild cases, and larger cohorts that include severe cases with pre-infection samples were judged to be necessary. Clones that contracted from day 15 to 85 showed balanced CD4/CD8 phenotypes, whereas a second wave of clones that expanded from day 15 to 37 leaned towards CD4+. Some responding clones were detected in pre-infection memory, which suggested that pre-existing cross-reactive memory T cells had joined the SARS-CoV-2 response. Contracting CD4+ clones were found mainly in CM and EM memory subsets, while CD8+ clones were enriched in EMRA.

The specimen sequenced was PBMCs or a T cell subset sorted from them (not recorded which). This clonotype was obtained from a man between 18 and 29 years old who had mild COVID-19 (a few samples of this study predate the infection). The sample titles of this study are shuffled in the database, so cell type and time point are left out; the donor was told from shared clones. In this chain, TRBV28 is recombined with TRBJ2-1; the junction holds 15 bases that match TRBD2. The DNA is TGTGCCAGCAGTTTAGGACTAGCGGGGGGGCGCCAGTTCTTC. Its amino acids are CASSLGLAGGRQFF.